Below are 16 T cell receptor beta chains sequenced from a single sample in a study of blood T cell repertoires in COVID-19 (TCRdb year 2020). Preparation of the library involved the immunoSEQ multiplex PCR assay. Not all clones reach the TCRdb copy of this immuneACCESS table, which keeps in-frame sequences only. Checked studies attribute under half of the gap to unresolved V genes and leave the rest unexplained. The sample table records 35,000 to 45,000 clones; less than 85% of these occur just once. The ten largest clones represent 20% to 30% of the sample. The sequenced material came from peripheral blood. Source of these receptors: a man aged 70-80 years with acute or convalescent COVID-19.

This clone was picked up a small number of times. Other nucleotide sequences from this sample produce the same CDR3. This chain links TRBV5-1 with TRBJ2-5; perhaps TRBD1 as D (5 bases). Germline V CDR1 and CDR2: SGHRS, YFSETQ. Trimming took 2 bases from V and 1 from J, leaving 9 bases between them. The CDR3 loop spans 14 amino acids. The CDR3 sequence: CASSFQGAQETQYF. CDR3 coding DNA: TGCGCCAGCAGCTTTCAGGGCGCCCAAGAGACCCAGTACTTC.

This CDR3 is CASSAGGSETQYF. In nucleotides, the CDR3 is TGTGCCAGCAGCGCCGGGGGTTCGGAGACCCAGTACTTC. This sequence joins TRBV11-1 and TRBJ2-5, with D possibly being TRBD2 (6 bases). From germline, CDR1 is SGHAT and CDR2 FQDESV (reference sequence). V gave up 5 bases and J gave up 5 bases, with 12 bases separating them. The CDR3 is 13 amino acids.

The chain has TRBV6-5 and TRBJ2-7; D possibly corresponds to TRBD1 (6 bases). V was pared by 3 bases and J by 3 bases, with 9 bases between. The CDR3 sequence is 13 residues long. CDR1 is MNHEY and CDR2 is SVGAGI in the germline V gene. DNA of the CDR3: TGTGCCAGCAGTTATGGACAGAGCTACGAGCAGTACTTC. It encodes CASSYGQSYEQYF.

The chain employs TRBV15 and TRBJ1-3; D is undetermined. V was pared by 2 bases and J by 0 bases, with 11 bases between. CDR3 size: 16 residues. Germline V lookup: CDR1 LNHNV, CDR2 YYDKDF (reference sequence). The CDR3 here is CATSRFFSSSGNTIYF. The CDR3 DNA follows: TGTGCCACCAGCAGATTTTTTTCTAGCTCTGGAAACACCATATATTTT.

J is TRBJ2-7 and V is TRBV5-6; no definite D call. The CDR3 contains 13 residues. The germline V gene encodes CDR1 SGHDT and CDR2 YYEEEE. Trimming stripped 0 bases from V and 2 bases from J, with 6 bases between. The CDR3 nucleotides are TGTGCCAGCAGCTTGGGCACTACCTACGAGCAGTACTTC. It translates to CASSLGTTYEQYF.

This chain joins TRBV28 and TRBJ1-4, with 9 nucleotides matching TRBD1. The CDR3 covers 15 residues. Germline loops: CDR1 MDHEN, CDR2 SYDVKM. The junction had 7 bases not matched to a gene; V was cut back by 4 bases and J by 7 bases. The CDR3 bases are TGTGCCAGCAGTTATGAGGGACAGGGCGTTGAAAAACTGTTTTTT. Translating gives CASSYEGQGVEKLFF.

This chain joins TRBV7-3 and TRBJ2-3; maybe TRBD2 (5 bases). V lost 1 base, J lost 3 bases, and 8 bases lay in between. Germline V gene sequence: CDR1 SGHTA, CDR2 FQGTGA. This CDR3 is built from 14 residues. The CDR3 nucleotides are TGTGCCAGCAGCTTAAACGGGGAGACAGATACGCAGTATTTT. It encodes CASSLNGETDTQYF.

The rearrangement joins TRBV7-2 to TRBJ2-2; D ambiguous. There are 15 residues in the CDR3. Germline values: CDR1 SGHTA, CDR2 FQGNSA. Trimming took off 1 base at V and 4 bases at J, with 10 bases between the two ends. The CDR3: CASSLGFLVTGELFF. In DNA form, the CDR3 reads TGTGCCAGCAGCTTAGGCTTTCTAGTCACCGGGGAGCTGTTTTTT.

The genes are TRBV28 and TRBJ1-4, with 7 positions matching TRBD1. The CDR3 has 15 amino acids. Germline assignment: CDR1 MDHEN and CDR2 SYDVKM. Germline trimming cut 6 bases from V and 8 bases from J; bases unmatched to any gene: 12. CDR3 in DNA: TGTGCCAGCAGCCTCTCCCTGACAGGGCAGGAAAAACTGTTTTTT. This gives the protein CASSLSLTGQEKLFF.

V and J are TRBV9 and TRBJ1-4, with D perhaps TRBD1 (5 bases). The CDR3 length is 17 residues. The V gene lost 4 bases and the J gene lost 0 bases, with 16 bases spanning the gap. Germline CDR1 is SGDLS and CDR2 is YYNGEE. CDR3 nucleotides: TGTGCCAGCAGCCCCCGGCCGGGACTCGCAACTAATGAAAAACTGTTTTTT. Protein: CASSPRPGLATNEKLFF.

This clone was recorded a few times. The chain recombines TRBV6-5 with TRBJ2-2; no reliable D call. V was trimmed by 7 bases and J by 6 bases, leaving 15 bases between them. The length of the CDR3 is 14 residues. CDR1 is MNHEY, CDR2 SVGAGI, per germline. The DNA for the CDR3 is TGTGCCAGCACTCCAGGCGCGAGTGCCGGGGAGCTGTTTTTT. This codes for CASTPGASAGELFF.

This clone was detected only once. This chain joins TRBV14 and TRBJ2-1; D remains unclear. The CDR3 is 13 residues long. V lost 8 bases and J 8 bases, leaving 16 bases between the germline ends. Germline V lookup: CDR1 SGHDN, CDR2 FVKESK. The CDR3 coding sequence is TGTGCCAGCCGCAGGCAAGCTAACGATGAGCAGTTCTTC. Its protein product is CASRRQANDEQFF.

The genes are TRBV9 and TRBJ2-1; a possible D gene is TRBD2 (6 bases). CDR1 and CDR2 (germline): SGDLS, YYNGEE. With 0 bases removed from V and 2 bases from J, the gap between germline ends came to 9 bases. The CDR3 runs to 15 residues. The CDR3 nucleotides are TGTGCCAGCAGCGTAGGAGCGGGCGCCTACAATGAGCAGTTCTTC. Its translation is CASSVGAGAYNEQFF.

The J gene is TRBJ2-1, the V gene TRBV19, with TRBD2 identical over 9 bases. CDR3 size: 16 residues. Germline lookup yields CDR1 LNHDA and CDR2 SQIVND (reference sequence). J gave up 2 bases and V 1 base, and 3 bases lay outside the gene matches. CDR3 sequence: CASSIVTSGTYNEQFF. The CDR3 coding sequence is TGTGCCAGTAGTATAGTGACTAGCGGAACCTACAATGAGCAGTTCTTC.

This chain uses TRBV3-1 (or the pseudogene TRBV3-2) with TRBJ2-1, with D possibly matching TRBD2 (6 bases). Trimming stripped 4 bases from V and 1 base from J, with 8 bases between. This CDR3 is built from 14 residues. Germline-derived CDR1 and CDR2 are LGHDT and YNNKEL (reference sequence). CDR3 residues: CASSLSGSYNEQFF. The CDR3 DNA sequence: TGTGCCAGCAGCCTTAGCGGATCCTACAATGAGCAGTTCTTC.

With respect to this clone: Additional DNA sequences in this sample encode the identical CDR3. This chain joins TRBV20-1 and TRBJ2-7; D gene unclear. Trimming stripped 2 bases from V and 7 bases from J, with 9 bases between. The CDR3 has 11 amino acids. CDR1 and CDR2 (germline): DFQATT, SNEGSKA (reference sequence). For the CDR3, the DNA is TGCAGTGCTAGAAGTGGGCATGAGCAGTACTTC. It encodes CSARSGHEQYF.